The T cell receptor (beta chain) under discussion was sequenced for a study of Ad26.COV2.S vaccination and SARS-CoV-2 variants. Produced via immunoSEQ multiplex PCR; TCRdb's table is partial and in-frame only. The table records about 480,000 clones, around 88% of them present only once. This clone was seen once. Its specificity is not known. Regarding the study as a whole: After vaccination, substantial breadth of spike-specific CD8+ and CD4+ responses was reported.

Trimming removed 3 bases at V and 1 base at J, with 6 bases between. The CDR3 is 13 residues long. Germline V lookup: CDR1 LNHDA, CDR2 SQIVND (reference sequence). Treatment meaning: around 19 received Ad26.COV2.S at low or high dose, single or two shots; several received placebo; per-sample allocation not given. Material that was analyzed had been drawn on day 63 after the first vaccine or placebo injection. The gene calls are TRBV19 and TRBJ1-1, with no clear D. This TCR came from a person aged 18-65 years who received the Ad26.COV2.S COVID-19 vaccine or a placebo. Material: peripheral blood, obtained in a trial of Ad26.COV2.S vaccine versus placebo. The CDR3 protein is CASSMKRNTEAFF. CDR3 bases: TGTGCCAGTAGTATGAAGAGGAACACTGAAGCTTTCTTT.